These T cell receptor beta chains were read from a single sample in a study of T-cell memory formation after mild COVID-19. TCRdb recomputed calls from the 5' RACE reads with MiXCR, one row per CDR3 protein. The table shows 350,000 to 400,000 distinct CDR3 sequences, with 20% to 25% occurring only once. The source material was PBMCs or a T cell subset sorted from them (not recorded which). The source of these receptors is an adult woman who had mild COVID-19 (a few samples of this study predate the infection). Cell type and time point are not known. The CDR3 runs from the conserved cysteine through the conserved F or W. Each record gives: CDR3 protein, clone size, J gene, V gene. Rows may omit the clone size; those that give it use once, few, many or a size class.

cdr3_aa: CASRKALDQSGNTIYF; clone_size: many; j_call: TRBJ1-3; v_call: TRBV4-1
cdr3_aa: CASSVDSYDNEQFF; clone_size: many; j_call: TRBJ2-1; v_call: TRBV9
cdr3_aa: CASSPRTGKMETQYF; clone_size: few; j_call: TRBJ2-5; v_call: TRBV12-3/TRBV12-4
cdr3_aa: CASSDTPADTQYF; clone_size: many; j_call: TRBJ2-3; v_call: TRBV5-5
cdr3_aa: CASSSLRQTANYGYTF; clone_size: once; j_call: TRBJ1-2; v_call: TRBV7-9
cdr3_aa: CASSLLTSGRGTGELFF; clone_size: NA; j_call: TRBJ2-2; v_call: TRBV7-9
cdr3_aa: CASSYSVGRGDEQYF; clone_size: few; j_call: TRBJ2-7; v_call: TRBV6-6
cdr3_aa: CASSDLSAGELFF; clone_size: few; j_call: TRBJ2-2; v_call: TRBV6-5
cdr3_aa: CATSRDRGTNEQFF; clone_size: NA; j_call: TRBJ2-1; v_call: TRBV15
cdr3_aa: CASSVGGASNQPQHF; clone_size: NA; j_call: TRBJ1-5; v_call: TRBV9
cdr3_aa: CASSPGDREGTEAFF; clone_size: NA; j_call: TRBJ1-1; v_call: TRBV4-1
cdr3_aa: CSVAGMSYEQYF; clone_size: NA; j_call: TRBJ2-7; v_call: TRBV20-1
cdr3_aa: CASSSGDGVSEQYF; clone_size: NA; j_call: TRBJ2-7; v_call: TRBV5-1
cdr3_aa: CASSQILRDGRKDEQFF; clone_size: NA; j_call: TRBJ2-1; v_call: TRBV3-1
cdr3_aa: CASRPSGALRTHTQYF; clone_size: NA; j_call: TRBJ2-3; v_call: TRBV6-5
cdr3_aa: CASRSDTSGGYEQYF; clone_size: few; j_call: TRBJ2-7; v_call: TRBV6-5
cdr3_aa: CAFGRNSGNTIYF; clone_size: NA; j_call: TRBJ1-3; v_call: TRBV12-3/TRBV12-4
cdr3_aa: CAIRRAGENQETQYF; clone_size: few; j_call: TRBJ2-5; v_call: TRBV10-3
cdr3_aa: CACSRDRSYEQYF; clone_size: few; j_call: TRBJ2-7; v_call: TRBV30
cdr3_aa: CASLPSGATGELFF; clone_size: NA; j_call: TRBJ2-2; v_call: TRBV12-3/TRBV12-4
cdr3_aa: CATSDPRQGLKSEQFF; clone_size: few; j_call: TRBJ2-1; v_call: TRBV24-1
cdr3_aa: CSASQTGLGTEAFF; clone_size: NA; j_call: TRBJ1-1; v_call: TRBV20-1
cdr3_aa: CASSLLGAMTGELFF; clone_size: NA; j_call: TRBJ2-2; v_call: TRBV5-4
cdr3_aa: CASSLTTVEQYF; clone_size: NA; j_call: TRBJ2-7; v_call: TRBV12-3/TRBV12-4